Listed here are 20 T cell receptor beta chains from one sample, sequenced in a study of Ad26.COV2.S vaccination and SARS-CoV-2 variants. The method was immunoSEQ multiplex PCR; TCRdb's version includes in-frame clones alone and lacks a portion of them. The table records about 350,000 clones, 92% of them present only once. The specimen comprised peripheral blood, sampled after recovery from COVID-19. Every receptor here comes from a human donor who had recovered from COVID-19.

The rearrangement joins TRBV3-1 (or the pseudogene TRBV3-2) to TRBJ2-5, with D perhaps TRBD1 or TRBD2 (6 bases each). Germline V gene sequence: CDR1 LGHDT, CDR2 YNNKEL (reference sequence). The CDR3 has 17 residues. The V gene lost 0 bases and the J gene lost 2 bases, with 16 bases spanning the gap. CDR3 in amino acids: CASSQDIPGARQETQYF. The DNA of the CDR3 is TGTGCCAGCAGCCAAGACATCCCGGGGGCAAGACAAGAGACCCAGTACTTC.

The chain recombines TRBV19 with TRBJ2-1; D may be TRBD2 (7 bases). The V and J ends lost 4 bases and 4 bases respectively, with 17 bases between them. Germline values: CDR1 LNHDA, CDR2 SQIVND (reference sequence). CDR3 length: 16 amino acids. In nucleotides, the CDR3 is TGTGCCAGTAGTACATTTAGGGGGGGGTCTTACAATGAGCAGTTCTTC. As protein: CASSTFRGGSYNEQFF. The full variable domain, completed using reference TRBV19 and TRBJ2-1, is DGGITQSPKYLFRKEGQNVTLSCEQNLNHDAMYWYRQDPGQGLRLIYYSQIVNDFQKGDIAEGYSVSREKKESFPLTVTSAQKNPTAFYLCASSTFRGGSYNEQFFGPGTRLTVL.

The chain uses TRBV9 and TRBJ2-2; a possible D gene is TRBD2 (6 bases). The CDR3 sequence is 15 residues long. CDR1 is SGDLS and CDR2 is YYNGEE in the germline V gene. V was clipped by 1 base and J by 8 bases, with 15 bases between them. The CDR3 region has the DNA TGTGCCAGCAGCGTACCGGATGCCGGGGGTGGGGAGCTGTTTTTT. Translation: CASSVPDAGGGELFF.

The chain recombines TRBV7-2 with TRBJ1-1; D not resolved. This CDR3 spans 14 amino acids. V lost 1 base to trimming and J lost 1 base, with 7 bases between them. The germline gives CDR1 SGHTA, CDR2 FQGNSA. The CDR3 DNA reads as TGTGCCAGCAGCTTAGGACTCCAGAACACTGAAGCTTTCTTT. It codes for CASSLGLQNTEAFF.

The chain links TRBV5-5 to TRBJ2-7, with TRBD2 as a possible D gene (5 bases). With 4 bases removed from V and 2 bases from J, the gap between germline ends came to 16 bases. The length of the CDR3 is 15 residues. Germline values: CDR1 SGHKS, CDR2 YYEKEE (reference sequence). The CDR3 DNA sequence: TGTGCCAGCAGCACGAGTGCGGCGGGCACCTACGAGCAGTACTTC. Its translation is CASSTSAAGTYEQYF.

The rearrangement uses TRBV7-2 and TRBJ1-6; D possibly corresponds to TRBD1 (6 bases). CDR1 and CDR2 (germline): SGHTA, FQGNSA. CDR3 length: 16 amino acids. Trimming stripped 7 bases from V and 8 bases from J, with 21 bases between. CDR3 region: CASTSGSGGRYSPLHF. CDR3 DNA sequence: TGTGCCAGCACATCGGGCTCGGGGGGCAGATATTCACCCCTCCACTTT.

The genes are TRBV5-4 and TRBJ1-6; 7 bases align to TRBD1. V lost 0 bases and J lost 9; bases outside the gene matches: 6. CDR3 length: 15 residues. Germline assignment: CDR1 SGHNT and CDR2 YYREEE (reference sequence). The CDR3 DNA sequence: TGTGCCAGCAGCTTGGGACAGGGTCGAGGTTCACCCCTCCACTTT. Encoded protein: CASSLGQGRGSPLHF.

The chain couples TRBV5-4 to TRBJ1-3; D call uncertain. This CDR3 comprises 17 residues. The germline V and J ends were trimmed by 4 bases and 0 bases, with 17 bases remaining between them. Germline-derived CDR1 and CDR2 are SGHNT and YYREEE (reference sequence). The DNA of the CDR3 is TGTGCCAGCAGCCCCTCCGCTAGGAGCCACTCTGGAAACACCATATATTTT. It specifies CASSPSARSHSGNTIYF.

This clone was counted between two and nine times. V gene TRBV12-3 or TRBV12-4 combines with J gene TRBJ1-1, with D perhaps matching TRBD1 (6 bases). Between the trimmed V and J ends, which lost 8 bases and 11 bases, there was a span of 21 bases. The CDR3 is made up of 13 amino acids. DNA of the CDR3: TGTGCCAGCGGCCGTCGGACAGCCCGTGAGGCTTTCTTT. This encodes CASGRRTAREAFF.

This chain uses TRBV5-1 with TRBJ2-7; 8 bases agree with TRBD2. This CDR3 comprises 15 residues. The germline V gene has CDR1 SGHRS and CDR2 YFSETQ. The V and J ends lost 1 base and 0 bases, in that order; junction bases with no gene match: 3. The CDR3 here is CASSLKRGYSYEQYF. The CDR3 DNA is TGCGCCAGCAGCTTGAAGCGGGGGTACTCCTACGAGCAGTACTTC.

CDR3 nucleotides: TGTGCCAGCTCGCCAGGGGTTTCCACTGAAGCTTTCTTT. This translates into CASSPGVSTEAFF. V is TRBV18 and J is TRBJ1-1; weak D call: TRBD1 (6 bases). This CDR3 spans 13 amino acids. Germline CDR1 and CDR2: KGHSH and LQKENI. Trimming stripped 6 bases from V and 4 bases from J, with 12 bases between.

The rearrangement uses TRBV11-2 and TRBJ1-2, with D possibly matching TRBD1 (6 bases). The V gene's germline CDR1 is SGHAT and CDR2 FQNNGV. The CDR3 is 12 amino acids. Trimming cost V 3 bases and J 8 bases, with 10 bases left between them. CDR3 coding DNA: TGTGCCAGCAGCTTGACAGGATACGGCTACACCTTC. Its translation is CASSLTGYGYTF.

The CDR3 DNA sequence: TGCAGTGCCGCAAACACTGAAGCTTTCTTT. Its translation: CSAANTEAFF. This chain links TRBV20-1 with TRBJ1-1; D is unresolved. The CDR3 totals 10 residues. The V end was cut by 6 bases, the J end by 2 bases, with 4 bases between. Germline lookup yields CDR1 DFQATT and CDR2 SNEGSKA (reference sequence).

V usage is TRBV27 and J usage is TRBJ1-2; D gene uncertain. The CDR3 extends over 15 amino acids. Germline V gives CDR1 MNHEY, CDR2 SMNVEV (reference sequence). Trimming removed 5 bases at V and 4 bases at J, with 17 bases between. DNA for the CDR3: TGTGCCAGCAGTCCCCTCACACGTCCCCTCTATGGCTACACCTTC. Translating it yields CASSPLTRPLYGYTF.

This sequence joins TRBV19 and TRBJ1-5; a weak D match, TRBD1 (5 bases). Germline CDR1 and CDR2: LNHDA and SQIVND (reference sequence). The CDR3 sequence is 14 residues long. Trimming shortened V by 8 bases and J by 1 base, and 12 bases separated the two germline ends. The CDR3 nucleotides are TGTGCCAGTGTGAGGGGACGAAGCAATCAGCCCCAGCATTTT. Translated: CASVRGRSNQPQHF.

This clone came up once. This rearrangement joins TRBV4-1 to TRBJ1-2; D ambiguous. V was shortened by 2 bases and J by 0 bases, with 4 bases between the two germline ends. Germline V gene lookup returns CDR1 MGHRA and CDR2 YSYEKL. This CDR3 is 13 amino acids long. CDR3 sequence (DNA): TGCGCCAGCAGCCAACGGCCTAACTATGGCTACACCTTC. This translates into CASSQRPNYGYTF.

This clone was recorded once. The chain couples TRBV3-1 (or the pseudogene TRBV3-2) to TRBJ1-2; possible D gene TRBD1, 5 bases. This CDR3 comprises 15 residues. Trimming shortened V by 1 base and J by 4 bases, and 13 bases separated the two germline ends. The germline V gene encodes CDR1 LGHDT and CDR2 YNNKEL (reference sequence). The CDR3 coding sequence is TGTGCCAGCAGCCAAGTAGAGGGGATCGGCTATGGCTACACCTTC. It specifies CASSQVEGIGYGYTF.

The V and J genes are TRBV15 and TRBJ2-7, with D tentatively TRBD1 (6 bases). The length of the CDR3 is 14 residues. Germline CDR1 and CDR2: LNHNV and YYDKDF (reference sequence). Deletions cut 6 bases from V and 0 bases from J, with 12 bases between. As DNA, the CDR3 is TGTGCCACCAGTAAGCTGGACAGCTCCTACGAGCAGTACTTC. Translation: CATSKLDSSYEQYF.

The V call is TRBV5-1, the J call TRBJ1-4; D call uncertain. CDR3 length equals 14 residues. The V gene's germline CDR1 is SGHRS and CDR2 YFSETQ. V shed 0 bases and J shed 4 bases, with 7 bases lying between them. The CDR3 nucleotides read TGCGCCAGCAGCTTGGACAGCAATAATGAAAAACTGTTTTTT. Translating it yields CASSLDSNNEKLFF.

The chain employs TRBV7-8 and TRBJ2-7; D unclear. The V end lost 4 bases, the J end lost 3 bases, and 16 bases lay between the germline ends. The germline CDR1 and CDR2 sequences are SGHVS and FQNEAQ. The CDR3 is made up of 15 amino acids. The CDR3 region is CASSSSWVSNYEQYF. CDR3 sequence (DNA): TGTGCCAGCAGCTCGTCGTGGGTCTCGAACTACGAGCAGTACTTC.